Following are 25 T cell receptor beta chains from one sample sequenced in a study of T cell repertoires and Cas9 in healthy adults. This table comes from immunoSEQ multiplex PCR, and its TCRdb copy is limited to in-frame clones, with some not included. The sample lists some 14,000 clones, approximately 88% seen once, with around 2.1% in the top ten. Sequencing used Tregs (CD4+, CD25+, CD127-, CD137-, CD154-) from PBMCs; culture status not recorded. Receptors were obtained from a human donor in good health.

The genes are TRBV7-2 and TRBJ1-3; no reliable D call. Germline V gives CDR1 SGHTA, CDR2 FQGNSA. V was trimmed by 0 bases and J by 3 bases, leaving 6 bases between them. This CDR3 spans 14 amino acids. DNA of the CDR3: TGTGCCAGCAGCTTAGCGATGGGTGGAAACACCATATATTTT. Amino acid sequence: CASSLAMGGNTIYF.

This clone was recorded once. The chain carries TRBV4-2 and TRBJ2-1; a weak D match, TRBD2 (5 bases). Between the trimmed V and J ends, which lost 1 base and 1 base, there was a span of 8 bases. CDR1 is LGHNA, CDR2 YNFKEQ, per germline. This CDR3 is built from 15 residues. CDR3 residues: CASSQGRRSYNEQFF. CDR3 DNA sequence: TGTGCCAGCAGCCAAGGGCGGAGGTCCTACAATGAGCAGTTCTTC.

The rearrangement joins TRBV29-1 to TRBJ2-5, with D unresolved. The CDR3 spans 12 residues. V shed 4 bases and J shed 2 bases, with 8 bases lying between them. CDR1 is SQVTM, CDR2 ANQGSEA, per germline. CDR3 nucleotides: TGCAGCGTTGGAAAGAGACAAGAGACCCAGTACTTC. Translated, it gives CSVGKRQETQYF.

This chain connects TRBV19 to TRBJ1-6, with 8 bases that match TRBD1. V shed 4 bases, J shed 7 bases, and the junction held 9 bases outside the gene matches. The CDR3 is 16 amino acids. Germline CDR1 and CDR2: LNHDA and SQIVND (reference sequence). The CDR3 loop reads CASSKGQAGSNSPLHF. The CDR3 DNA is TGTGCCAGTAGTAAGGGACAGGCTGGATCGAATTCACCCCTCCACTTT. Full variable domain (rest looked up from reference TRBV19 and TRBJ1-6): DGGITQSPKYLFRKEGQNVTLSCEQNLNHDAMYWYRQDPGQGLRLIYYSQIVNDFQKGDIAEGYSVSREKKESFPLTVTSAQKNPTAFYLCASSKGQAGSNSPLHFGNGTRLTVT.

DNA of the CDR3: TGCGCCAGCAGTGGGGCCCAGGGGCAGCCCCAGCATTTT. Protein: CASSGAQGQPQHF. The genes are TRBV10-1 and TRBJ1-5, with TRBD1 as a possible D gene (6 bases). V lost 4 bases, J lost 7 bases, and 11 bases lay in between. Germline assignment: CDR1 WNHNN and CDR2 SYGVQD (reference sequence). The CDR3 runs 13 residues.

CDR3 DNA: TGTGCCAGCAGCTTATATCGGAAGGCCGGAGCGATTGGAAACACCATATATTTT. This codes for CASSLYRKAGAIGNTIYF. V gene TRBV7-6 combines with J gene TRBJ1-3, with D uncertain. This CDR3 region has 18 residues. Germline CDR1 and CDR2: SGHVS and FNYEAQ. Trimming took off 2 bases at V and 3 bases at J, with 20 bases between the two ends.

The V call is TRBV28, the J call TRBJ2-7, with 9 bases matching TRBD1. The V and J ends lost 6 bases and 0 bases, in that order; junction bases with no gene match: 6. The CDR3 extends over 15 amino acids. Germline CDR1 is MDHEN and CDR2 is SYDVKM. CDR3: CASRAGTGSSYEQYF. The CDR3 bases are TGTGCCAGCAGAGCCGGGACAGGGAGCTCCTACGAGCAGTACTTC.

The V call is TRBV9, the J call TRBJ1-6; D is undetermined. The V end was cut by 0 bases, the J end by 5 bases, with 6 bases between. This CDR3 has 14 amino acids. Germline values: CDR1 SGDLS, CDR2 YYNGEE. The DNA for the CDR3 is TGTGCCAGCAGCGTAGATACGGATAATTCACCCCTCCACTTT. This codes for CASSVDTDNSPLHF.

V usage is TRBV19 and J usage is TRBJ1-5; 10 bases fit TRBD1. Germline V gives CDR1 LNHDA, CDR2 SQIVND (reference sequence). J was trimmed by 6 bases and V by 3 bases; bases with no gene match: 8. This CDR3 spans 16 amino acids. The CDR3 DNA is TGTGCCAGTAGTATGGGGACAGGGGAGAAGGGTCAGCCCCAGCATTTT. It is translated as CASSMGTGEKGQPQHF. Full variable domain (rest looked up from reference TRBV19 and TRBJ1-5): DGGITQSPKYLFRKEGQNVTLSCEQNLNHDAMYWYRQDPGQGLRLIYYSQIVNDFQKGDIAEGYSVSREKKESFPLTVTSAQKNPTAFYLCASSMGTGEKGQPQHFGDGTRLSIL.

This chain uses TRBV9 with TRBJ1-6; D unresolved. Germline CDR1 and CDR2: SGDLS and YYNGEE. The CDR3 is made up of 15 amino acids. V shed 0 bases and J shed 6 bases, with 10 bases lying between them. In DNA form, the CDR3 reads TGTGCCAGCAGCGTAGGTCGATTGGGTAATTCACCCCTCCACTTT. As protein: CASSVGRLGNSPLHF. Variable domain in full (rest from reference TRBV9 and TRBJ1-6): DSGVTQTPKHLITATGQRVTLRCSPRSGDLSVYWYQQSLDQGLQFLIQYYNGEERAKGNILERFSAQQFPDLHSELNLSSLELGDSALYFCASSVGRLGNSPLHFGNGTRLTVT.

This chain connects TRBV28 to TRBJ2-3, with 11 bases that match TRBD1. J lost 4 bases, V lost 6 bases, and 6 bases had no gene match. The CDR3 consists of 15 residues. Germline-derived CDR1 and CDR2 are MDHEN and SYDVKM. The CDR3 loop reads CASRPDRGLSDTQYF. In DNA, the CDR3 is TGTGCCAGCAGACCGGACAGGGGGCTATCAGATACGCAGTATTTT.

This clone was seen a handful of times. This CDR3 is CASSVREKLFF. The CDR3 coding sequence is TGTGCCAGCAGCGTCCGGGAAAAACTGTTTTTT. This chain connects TRBV6-1 to TRBJ1-4; no clear D. The CDR3 consists of 11 residues. V was clipped by 6 bases and J by 8 bases, with 7 bases between them. Looked up from germline, CDR1 is MNHNS and CDR2 is SASEGT.

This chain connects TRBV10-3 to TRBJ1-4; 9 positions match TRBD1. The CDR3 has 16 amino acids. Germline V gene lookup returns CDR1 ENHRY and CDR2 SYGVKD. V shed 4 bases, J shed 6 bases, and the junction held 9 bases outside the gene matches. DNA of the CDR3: TGTGCCATCAGTGCATCAAGGGGACAGGGATATGAAAAACTGTTTTTT. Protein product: CAISASRGQGYEKLFF.

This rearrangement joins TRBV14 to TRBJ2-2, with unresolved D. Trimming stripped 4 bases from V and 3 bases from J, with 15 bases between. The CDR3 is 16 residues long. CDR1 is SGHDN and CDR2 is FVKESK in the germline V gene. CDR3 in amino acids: CASSPRRALDTGELFF. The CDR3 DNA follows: TGTGCCAGCAGCCCACGAAGGGCCCTGGACACCGGGGAGCTGTTTTTT.

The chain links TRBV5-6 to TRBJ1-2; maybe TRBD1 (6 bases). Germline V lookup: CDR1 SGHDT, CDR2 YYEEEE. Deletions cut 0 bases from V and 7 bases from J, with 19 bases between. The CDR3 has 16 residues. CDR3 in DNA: TGTGCCAGCAGCTTGGTGAGACAGGAACAGGGCCCTGGCTACACCTTC. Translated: CASSLVRQEQGPGYTF. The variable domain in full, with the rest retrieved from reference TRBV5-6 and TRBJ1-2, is DAGVTQSPTHLIKTRGQQVTLRCSPKSGHDTVSWYQQALGQGPQFIFQYYEEEERQRGNFPDRFSGHQFPNYSSELNVNALLLGDSALYLCASSLVRQEQGPGYTFGSGTRLTVV.

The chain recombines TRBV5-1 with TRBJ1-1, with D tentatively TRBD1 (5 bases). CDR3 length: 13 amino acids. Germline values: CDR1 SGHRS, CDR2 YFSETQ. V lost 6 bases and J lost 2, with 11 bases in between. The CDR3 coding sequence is TGCGCCAGCAAGCAGACAGTTAACACTGAAGCTTTCTTT. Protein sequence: CASKQTVNTEAFF.

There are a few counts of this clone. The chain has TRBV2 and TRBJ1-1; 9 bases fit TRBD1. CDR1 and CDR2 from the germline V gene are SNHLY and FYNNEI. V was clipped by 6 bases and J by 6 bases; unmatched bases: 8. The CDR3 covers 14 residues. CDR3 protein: CASRAGTGRSEAFF. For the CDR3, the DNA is TGTGCCAGCAGGGCCGGGACAGGGAGGTCTGAAGCTTTCTTT.

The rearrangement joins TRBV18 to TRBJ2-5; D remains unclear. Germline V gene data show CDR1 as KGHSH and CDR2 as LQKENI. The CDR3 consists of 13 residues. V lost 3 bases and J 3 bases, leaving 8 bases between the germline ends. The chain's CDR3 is CASSPIAKETQYF. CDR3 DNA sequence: TGTGCCAGCTCACCGATTGCAAAAGAGACCCAGTACTTC.

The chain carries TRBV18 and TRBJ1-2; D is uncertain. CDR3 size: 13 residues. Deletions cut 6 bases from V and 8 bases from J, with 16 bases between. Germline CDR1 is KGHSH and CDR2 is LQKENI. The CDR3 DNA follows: TGTGCCAGCTCTCTTTTACCCGGTTACGGCTACACCTTC. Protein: CASSLLPGYGYTF. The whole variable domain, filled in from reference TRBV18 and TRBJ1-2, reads NAGVMQNPRHLVRRRGQEARLRCSPMKGHSHVYWYRQLPEEGLKFMVYLQKENIIDESGMPKERFSAEFPKEGPSILRIQQVVRGDSAAYFCASSLLPGYGYTFGSGTRLTVV.

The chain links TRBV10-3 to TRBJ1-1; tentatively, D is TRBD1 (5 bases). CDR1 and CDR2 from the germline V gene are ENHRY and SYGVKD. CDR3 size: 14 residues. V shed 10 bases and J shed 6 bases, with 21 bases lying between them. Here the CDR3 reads CATQPRGGSSEAFF. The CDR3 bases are TGTGCCACACAACCTCGCGGGGGAAGCTCTGAAGCTTTCTTT.

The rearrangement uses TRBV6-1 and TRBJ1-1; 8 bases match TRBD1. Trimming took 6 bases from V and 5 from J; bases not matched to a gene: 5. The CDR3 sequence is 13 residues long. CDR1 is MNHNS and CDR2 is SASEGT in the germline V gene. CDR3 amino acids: CASRSTGGTEAFF. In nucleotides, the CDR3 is TGTGCCAGCAGAAGTACAGGGGGGACTGAAGCTTTCTTT.

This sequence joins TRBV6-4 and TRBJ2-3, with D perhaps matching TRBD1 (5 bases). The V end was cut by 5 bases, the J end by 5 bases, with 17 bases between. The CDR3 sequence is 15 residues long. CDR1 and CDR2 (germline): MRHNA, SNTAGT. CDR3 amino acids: CASSFYPQGRDTQYF. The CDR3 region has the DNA TGTGCCAGCAGTTTCTACCCGCAGGGAAGAGATACGCAGTATTTT.

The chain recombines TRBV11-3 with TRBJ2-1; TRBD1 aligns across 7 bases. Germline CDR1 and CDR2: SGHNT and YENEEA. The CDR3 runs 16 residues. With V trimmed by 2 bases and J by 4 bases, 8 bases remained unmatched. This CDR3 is CASSLHGQVAYNEQFF. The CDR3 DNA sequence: TGTGCCAGCAGCTTACATGGACAGGTTGCGTACAATGAGCAGTTCTTC.

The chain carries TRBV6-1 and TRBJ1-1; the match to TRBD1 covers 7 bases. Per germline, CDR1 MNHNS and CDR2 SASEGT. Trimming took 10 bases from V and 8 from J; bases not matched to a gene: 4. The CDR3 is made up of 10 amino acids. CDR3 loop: CATKDREAFF. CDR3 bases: TGTGCCACGAAGGACAGGGAAGCTTTCTTT.

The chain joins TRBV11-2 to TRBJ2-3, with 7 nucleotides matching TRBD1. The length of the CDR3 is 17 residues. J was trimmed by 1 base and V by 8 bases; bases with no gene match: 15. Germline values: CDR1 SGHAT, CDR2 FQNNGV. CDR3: CASGPEWWDRRTDTQYF. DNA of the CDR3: TGTGCCAGCGGTCCAGAGTGGTGGGACAGACGCACAGATACGCAGTATTTT.